This TCR beta chain originates from a study of blood T cell repertoires in COVID-19 (dated by TCRdb to between 2020 and 2021). Background on the whole study: Samples covering the acute and convalescent phases of COVID-19 were provided by collaborators in the United States, Italy and Spain. The material from the prospective study consisted of cDNA or gDNA derived from T cells, B-cell-depleted T cells, or PBMCs. Subjects who had been exposed to COVID-19, were actively infected with it, or had recovered from it provided the deeply sampled blood TCRbeta repertoires that made up the dataset. The repertoires were released in a freely available public database meant as a resource for research on the immune response to SARS-CoV-2. Samples came from the ongoing ImmuneRACE study (first 160 participants) plus 1,254 subjects from 6 global collaborators. A de-identified subject ID, COVID-19 status, age in years and sex were almost always included in the sample metadata. HLA class I and class II types, where available, came from metadata supplied by the sample provider rather than from assay-based typing.

Results and caveats for the whole study, not just this receptor: The quantity of clinical and demographic metadata differed by source and by participant and was supplied without curation.

Whole blood was collected in K2EDTA tubes by collaborating institutions according to the institutions' own protocols. For TCRbeta analysis, collaborators shipped samples as frozen whole blood, isolated PBMCs, or DNA extracted from either of those sample types. TCRbeta CDR3 regions were amplified from genomic DNA by means of the immunoSEQ Assay, a bias-controlled multiplex PCR. The paper's processing steps were these. The number of nucleated cells in each sample was estimated by amplification of reference gene primers within the assay. To quantify the absolute abundance of each unique TCRbeta CDR3 rearrangement, sequence reads were collapsed and filtered. Productive Simpson clonality was computed per sample as the square root of Simpson's diversity index over productive rearrangements. TCRdb stores this immuneACCESS table with in-frame sequences only. Part of the clones is absent; in the studies checked, under half of the shortfall reflects unresolved V genes, and no reason is known for the rest. The D gene and trimming were derived from the DNA, and the V and J assignments and clone size from that table. This sample lists over 70,000 clones; more than 80% were detected once. The top ten constitute under 13% of the sample.

A word on this clone: Its recognized antigen is unknown. Base quality data are lacking; no much larger clone is found one base away.

V lost 7 bases and J lost 6 bases, and the count of bases not matched to a germline gene is 8. Sequences MDHEN (CDR1) and SYDVKM (CDR2) are obtained from the germline V gene. Its CDR3 holds 14 amino acids, cysteine through phenylalanine. Here the CDR3 DNA is all that survives: 42 bases in frame from base 1. The sequenced sample consisted of peripheral blood. The clonotype originates from a woman aged 70-85 years with acute or convalescent COVID-19. Recombination joined TRBV28 with TRBJ1-5; 8 central nucleotides agree with TRBD1. CDR3 region: CASNYRGASQPQHF. The DNA sequence is TGTGCCAGCAATTACAGGGGGGCTTCTCAGCCCCAGCATTTT.